The sequence of this T cell receptor beta chain was determined in a study of T cell responses to AZD1222 COVID-19 vaccine. General observations from the study: The sample set comprised mostly white British donors with more females, and clonal diversity was possibly underestimated. None of the repertoires were sampled until the peak T cell response had passed. Mapped onto spike, vaccine-associated CD4 TCRs spanned it and were dominant at 160-218 and 743-854.

Using immunoSEQ multiplex PCR, the repertoire was profiled, and TCRdb retains in-frame clones only, with some absent. Altogether roughly 180,000 clones are present, about 90% being singletons, with the ten largest covering around 1.8%. V lost 0 bases, J lost 2 bases, and 17 bases lay in between. The germline V gene encodes CDR1 MGHRA and CDR2 YSYEKL. This CDR3 is 18 amino acids long. This clone was found once. Antigen: not known. The specimen comprised peripheral blood, sampled on day 0 of AZD1222 vaccination. The chain combines TRBV4-1 with TRBJ2-1; weak D call: TRBD1 (5 bases). This sequence originates from an adult in good health. CDR3 amino acids: CASSQDTGHLETYNEQFF. CDR3 nucleotide sequence: TGCGCCAGCAGCCAAGATACCGGACATCTAGAAACCTACAATGAGCAGTTCTTC.